These 14 T cell receptor beta chains share one sample of origin, sequenced in a study of cytomegalovirus exposure and HLA in healthy donors (dated by TCRdb to the late 2010s). The library was produced with the immunoSEQ multiplex PCR assay. For the multiplex PCR, a mixture combining 60 forward primers for TCR Vbeta segments and 13 reverse primers for TCR Jbeta segments was used. This immuneACCESS table, as held by TCRdb, lists in-frame sequences with V and J called but not all clones. Of the missing ones, under half trace to an unresolved V gene in checked studies; the others have no known cause. The sample includes 150,000 to 200,000 clones, with about 80% observed a single time. The top ten clones comprise around 2% of the sample. The source material was PBMCs. Receptors were obtained from a man between 50 and 59 years old in good health and CMV-seropositive.

The chain is built from TRBV5-1 and TRBJ2-7; 11 bases line up with TRBD2. There are 14 residues in the CDR3. Germline lookup yields CDR1 SGHRS and CDR2 YFSETQ. J gave up 4 bases and V 4 bases, and 4 bases lay outside the gene matches. The DNA for the CDR3 is TGCGCCAGCAGCAAGACTAGCGGGGAATACGAGCAGTACTTC. It yields the protein CASSKTSGEYEQYF.

The chain joins TRBV6-6 to TRBJ2-7, with a possible D match to TRBD2 (6 bases). V dropped 10 bases and J dropped 4 bases, with 17 bases sitting between them. Germline V gene lookup returns CDR1 MNHNY and CDR2 SVGAGI (reference sequence). This CDR3 spans 13 amino acids. DNA for the CDR3: TGTGCCACCTCTGGCGGGGTCGTGTACGAGCAGTACTTC. Translating it yields CATSGGVVYEQYF.

Here the CDR3 reads CASTDSSTDTQYF. The CDR3 DNA is TGTGCCAGCACGGACAGTAGCACAGATACGCAGTATTTT. This sequence joins TRBV6-5 and TRBJ2-3, with D maybe TRBD1 (6 bases). The V gene lost 7 bases and the J gene lost 0 bases, with 8 bases spanning the gap. The CDR3 contains 13 residues. Germline values: CDR1 MNHEY, CDR2 SVGAGI.

The J gene is TRBJ1-3, the V gene TRBV7-2; D is unresolved. V lost 7 bases to trimming and J lost 0 bases, with 10 bases between them. The CDR3 runs 14 residues. Germline V gene lookup returns CDR1 SGHTA and CDR2 FQGNSA. The CDR3 DNA is TGTGCCAGCACAGAGGGAAACTCTGGAAACACCATATATTTT. Its translation is CASTEGNSGNTIYF.

This clone was seen just once. The chain uses TRBV9 and TRBJ2-2, with TRBD2 identical over 10 bases. Trimming at V came to 3 bases and at J to 11 bases, leaving 7 bases not matched to a gene. The CDR3 runs to 14 residues. Germline-derived CDR1 and CDR2 are SGDLS and YYNGEE. CDR3 bases: TGTGCCAGCAGCGGCTCTAGCGGGGGCCATGAGCTGTTTTTT. Protein product: CASSGSSGGHELFF.

A few counts support this clone. In DNA, the CDR3 is TGTGCCAGCAGCTCGGGTCCCACCTACGAGCAGTACTTC. Translating it yields CASSSGPTYEQYF. The V call is TRBV11-3, the J call TRBJ2-7; no clear D gene. Germline V lookup: CDR1 SGHNT, CDR2 YENEEA. This CDR3 has 13 amino acids. V dropped 4 bases and J dropped 2 bases, with 9 bases sitting between them.

The rearrangement uses TRBV15 and TRBJ2-5; D might be TRBD1 (5 bases). In germline, CDR1 is LNHNV, CDR2 YYDKDF (reference sequence). Trimming left V 3 bases short and J 1 base short, with 18 bases between. The CDR3 has 17 residues. CDR3: CATSSGRQGNFQETQYF. Here the CDR3 DNA reads TGTGCCACCAGCAGTGGGCGCCAGGGCAACTTCCAAGAGACCCAGTACTTC. The full variable domain, in which reference TRBV15 and TRBJ2-5 provide the parts outside the CDR3, is DAMVIQNPRYQVTQFGKPVTLSCSQTLNHNVMYWYQQKSSQAPKLLFHYYDKDFNNEADTPDNFQSRRPNTSFCFLDIRSPGLGDTAMYLCATSSGRQGNFQETQYFGPGTRLLVL.

The J gene is TRBJ1-1, the V gene TRBV4-3; TRBD1 aligns across 8 bases. Germline-derived CDR1 and CDR2 are LGHNA and YSLEER. V shed 1 base, J shed 5 bases, and the junction held 3 bases outside the gene matches. CDR3 length: 14 amino acids. The chain's CDR3 is CASSQVNRGTEAFF. The CDR3 nucleotides are TGCGCCAGCAGCCAAGTCAACAGGGGGACTGAAGCTTTCTTT.

V is TRBV11-2 and J is TRBJ2-7; 7 positions match TRBD2. Germline assignment: CDR1 SGHAT and CDR2 FQNNGV. Trimming cost V 8 bases and J 3 bases; bases outside gene matches: 10. The CDR3 length is 14 residues. CDR3 residues: CASSTPQRGYEQYF. DNA for the CDR3: TGTGCCAGCTCTACCCCACAGCGGGGCTACGAGCAGTACTTC.

This chain uses TRBV5-4 with TRBJ1-1; no reliable D call. This CDR3 region has 15 residues. Trimming took off 1 base at V and 0 bases at J, with 10 bases between the two ends. Germline V gene lookup returns CDR1 SGHNT and CDR2 YYREEE (reference sequence). The CDR3: CASSLTYTVNTEAFF. CDR3 DNA: TGTGCCAGCAGCTTGACTTATACGGTGAACACTGAAGCTTTCTTT.

The chain is built from TRBV9 and TRBJ2-7; 8 bases agree with TRBD1. Germline-derived CDR1 and CDR2 are SGDLS and YYNGEE. There are 12 residues in the CDR3. Losses at the gene ends were 3 bases for V and 6 bases for J; bases not matched to a gene: 2. The CDR3, as DNA: TGTGCCAGCAGCGGACAGGGGCTCGAGCAGTACTTC. Its protein is CASSGQGLEQYF.

The V gene is TRBV7-9, the J gene TRBJ2-2; D remains ambiguous. The CDR3 is made up of 13 amino acids. CDR1 and CDR2 from the germline V gene are SEHNR and FQNEAQ (reference sequence). The ends were cut back, 1 base at V and 7 bases at J, with 7 bases in the middle. The CDR3 is CASSLEPVGELFF. The DNA for the CDR3 is TGTGCCAGCAGCTTAGAGCCGGTCGGGGAGCTGTTTTTT.

The V call is TRBV15, the J call TRBJ2-1; TRBD2 agrees at 8 bases. The germline CDR1 and CDR2 sequences are LNHNV and YYDKDF (reference sequence). The CDR3 loop spans 15 amino acids. V trimming: 0 bases; J trimming: 6 bases; junction bases outside the gene matches: 4. As DNA, the CDR3 is TGTGCCACCAGCAGAGAAGCGGGGGTCGGCAATGAGCAGTTCTTC. Amino acids: CATSREAGVGNEQFF.

The chain combines TRBV19 with TRBJ2-7; 9 bases line up with TRBD1. The germline CDR1 and CDR2 sequences are LNHDA and SQIVND (reference sequence). V lost 5 bases and J lost 1; bases outside the gene matches: 12. CDR3 size: 17 residues. The CDR3 DNA follows: TGTGCCAGTAGTCCCCGATCCGGGACAGGGAAATCCTACGAGCAGTACTTC. Translation gives CASSPRSGTGKSYEQYF.